A single sample gave rise to the 30 T cell receptor beta chains below, sequenced in a study of blood T cell repertoires in COVID-19 (dated by TCRdb to the early 2020s). Library creation used the immunoSEQ multiplex PCR assay. In TCRdb, the immuneACCESS table is reduced to in-frame sequences with V and J assigned. These tables do not hold every clone; where another copy was compared, an unresolved V gene accounts for under half, and the others remain unexplained. The sample table holds about 45,000 clones, of which approximately 87% were seen once. The ten largest clonotypes hold under 9.5% of the sample. Specimen: peripheral blood. The source of these receptors is a human donor in a cohort sampled during active COVID-19.

The count of this clone is one. V is TRBV5-5 and J is TRBJ2-3; TRBD2 might be the D (5 bases). The germline V gene has CDR1 SGHKS and CDR2 YYEKEE (reference sequence). This CDR3 is built from 15 residues. Trimming shortened V by 4 bases and J by 7 bases, and 19 bases separated the two germline ends. The chain's CDR3 is CASSLDYSPLYTQYF. The CDR3 region has the DNA TGTGCCAGCAGCCTCGACTACTCCCCCCTCTATACGCAGTATTTT.

V gene TRBV11-2 combines with J gene TRBJ2-1; TRBD2 matches at 9 bases. This CDR3 is 14 amino acids long. Germline V gene lookup returns CDR1 SGHAT and CDR2 FQNNGV. The ends lost 5 bases at V and 7 bases at J; junction bases unmatched: 6. The CDR3 sequence: CASSLGLARNEQFF. In nucleotides, the CDR3 is TGTGCCAGCAGCCTGGGACTAGCCAGGAATGAGCAGTTCTTC.

This clone showed up just once. The chain recombines TRBV12-3 or TRBV12-4 with TRBJ1-2; 8 bases are shared with TRBD1. The CDR3 runs 11 residues. V lost 10 bases, J lost 6 bases, and 4 bases stayed unmatched. In DNA, the CDR3 is TGTGCCACCCGACAGGGGAATGGCTACACCTTC. As protein: CATRQGNGYTF.

V gene TRBV27 combines with J gene TRBJ2-1, with unresolved D. Germline CDR1 MNHEY, CDR2 SMNVEV (reference sequence). The ends were cut back, 9 bases at V and 0 bases at J, with 9 bases in the middle. The CDR3 runs 13 residues. DNA for the CDR3: TGTGCCAGTAACTCCCCCTCCTACAATGAGCAGTTCTTC. Protein sequence: CASNSPSYNEQFF.

This sequence joins TRBV7-2 and TRBJ2-2, with D perhaps matching TRBD2 (6 bases). CDR1 and CDR2 from the germline V gene are SGHTA and FQGNSA. V was cut by 5 bases and J by 4 bases, with 17 bases left in between. This CDR3 is built from 16 residues. CDR3 region: CASSPGLAVGTGELFF. CDR3 in DNA: TGTGCCAGCAGCCCGGGACTGGCGGTAGGCACCGGGGAGCTGTTTTTT.

The chain carries TRBV11-2 and TRBJ2-3, with TRBD2 matching over 10 bases. CDR3 size: 16 residues. V lost 5 bases, J lost 0 bases, and 5 bases stayed unmatched. CDR1 is SGHAT and CDR2 is FQNNGV in the germline V gene. The CDR3 region is CASSVLAGASTDTQYF. The DNA of the CDR3 is TGTGCCAGCAGCGTCCTAGCGGGGGCTAGCACAGATACGCAGTATTTT.

V and J are TRBV3-1 (or the pseudogene TRBV3-2) and TRBJ2-7; 9 nucleotides line up with TRBD1. The CDR3 has 14 amino acids. CDR1 is LGHDT and CDR2 is YNNKEL in the germline V gene (reference sequence). After removal of 4 bases from V and 3 bases from J, the junction contained 4 bases not matched to a gene. The DNA for the CDR3 is TGTGCCAGCAGCCGGGGACAGGGAAACTACGAGCAGTACTTC. It translates to CASSRGQGNYEQYF.

The rearrangement links TRBV19 to TRBJ1-2; TRBD1 might be the D (5 bases). V was shortened by 7 bases and J by 5 bases, with 17 bases between the two germline ends. The CDR3 is 14 amino acids. Germline CDR1 and CDR2: LNHDA and SQIVND (reference sequence). CDR3 region: CASNPGGEGYGYTF. The CDR3 bases are TGTGCCAGTAACCCTGGGGGGGAAGGGTATGGCTACACCTTC.

The gene calls are TRBV4-1 and TRBJ1-4; 7 bases line up with TRBD1. The germline V gene has CDR1 MGHRA and CDR2 YSYEKL. V shed 0 bases, J shed 8 bases, and the junction held 0 bases outside the gene matches. CDR3 length: 13 residues. The CDR3 coding sequence is TGCGCCAGCAGCCAAGAGGACAGGGAAAAACTGTTTTTT. Translation gives CASSQEDREKLFF.

The chain combines TRBV6-2 or TRBV6-3 with TRBJ1-2; D is unresolved. The V gene lost 3 bases and the J gene lost 2 bases, with 10 bases spanning the gap. Per germline, CDR1 MNHEY and CDR2 SVGEGT. The CDR3 is made up of 14 amino acids. DNA of the CDR3: TGTGCCAGCAGTTATCGAGCATTCAACTATGGCTACACCTTC. Its translation: CASSYRAFNYGYTF.

The chain combines TRBV7-2 with TRBJ2-7, with 12 bases aligning to TRBD2. The CDR3 covers 15 residues. Trimming at V came to 5 bases and at J to 5 bases, leaving 7 bases not matched to a gene. Looked up from germline, CDR1 is SGHTA and CDR2 is FQGNSA. DNA of the CDR3: TGTGCCAGCAGCCCGCGACTAGCGGGGGACCACGAGCAGTACTTC. The encoded protein is CASSPRLAGDHEQYF.

V and J are TRBV19 and TRBJ1-2; TRBD1 aligns across 7 bases. Looked up from germline, CDR1 is LNHDA and CDR2 is SQIVND (reference sequence). V trimming: 9 bases; J trimming: 6 bases; junction bases outside the gene matches: 16. The CDR3 contains 15 residues. CDR3 region: CARRPRDREGDGYTF. The CDR3 DNA reads TGTGCCAGGCGGCCCCGAGACAGGGAAGGCGATGGCTACACCTTC.

This rearrangement joins TRBV19 to TRBJ2-2; D not resolved. CDR3 length equals 14 residues. Trimming stripped 6 bases from V and 1 base from J, with 9 bases between. The germline gives CDR1 LNHDA, CDR2 SQIVND (reference sequence). This CDR3 reads CASSPRQNTGELFF. CDR3 coding DNA: TGTGCCAGTAGCCCCCGACAGAACACCGGGGAGCTGTTTTTT.

In DNA, the CDR3 is TGTGCCAGCAGCGTAGGCGGGGGAACCTCCTACAATGAGCAGTTCTTC. Protein: CASSVGGGTSYNEQFF. V and J are TRBV9 and TRBJ2-1, with TRBD2 identical over 7 bases. CDR1 is SGDLS, CDR2 YYNGEE, per germline. This CDR3 has 16 amino acids. V lost 0 bases and J lost 0; bases outside the gene matches: 3.

This chain uses TRBV5-8 with TRBJ2-6; D is undetermined. This CDR3 is 17 amino acids long. Trimming removed 0 bases at V and 0 bases at J, with 10 bases between. Per germline, CDR1 SGHTS and CDR2 YDEGEE. CDR3 sequence: CASSLVQFSSGANVLTF. The CDR3, as DNA: TGTGCCAGCAGCTTGGTACAGTTTTCCTCTGGGGCCAACGTCCTGACTTTC.

This sequence joins TRBV18 and TRBJ1-2; a weak D match, TRBD1 (6 bases). This CDR3 has 13 amino acids. The germline V gene encodes CDR1 KGHSH and CDR2 LQKENI. Between the trimmed V and J ends, which lost 3 bases and 8 bases, there was a span of 13 bases. CDR3 in amino acids: CASSPSDSRGYTF. In DNA form, the CDR3 reads TGTGCCAGCTCACCGTCGGACAGTCGGGGCTACACCTTC.

This chain connects TRBV6-5 to TRBJ2-3, with 7 bases identical to TRBD1. The CDR3 extends over 15 amino acids. The germline CDR1 and CDR2 sequences are MNHEY and SVGAGI. The V segment lost 6 bases and the J segment 2 bases; nucleotides outside the gene matches: 8. CDR3 region: CASSLLGQDTDTQYF. As DNA, the CDR3 is TGTGCCAGCAGCCTTCTTGGACAGGACACAGATACGCAGTATTTT.

The V call is TRBV6-1, the J call TRBJ2-3, with TRBD1 as a possible D gene (5 bases). This CDR3 region has 18 residues. Germline V CDR1 and CDR2: MNHNS, SASEGT. V lost 2 bases, J lost 4 bases, and 22 bases lay in between. In DNA, the CDR3 is TGTGCCAGCAGTGAACCCTTAGTGGTTGGGCAGGGATCAGATACGCAGTATTTT. Translated: CASSEPLVVGQGSDTQYF.

This chain uses TRBV24-1 with TRBJ1-2, with D maybe TRBD1 (5 bases). From germline, CDR1 is KGHDR and CDR2 SFDVKD. Trimming cost V 8 bases and J 4 bases, with 22 bases left between them. The CDR3 is 16 residues long. CDR3 in DNA: TGTGCCACCAACTCCAGGGCCGCAATTTCCCCCTATGGCTACACCTTC. It is translated as CATNSRAAISPYGYTF.

The chain joins TRBV2 to TRBJ2-1; TRBD2 matches at 11 bases. CDR3 length: 14 residues. V was clipped by 4 bases and J by 7 bases; unmatched bases: 3. Germline lookup yields CDR1 SNHLY and CDR2 FYNNEI. The CDR3 DNA follows: TGTGCCAGCAGTGCCCTAGCGGGGGGTAATGAGCAGTTCTTC. This encodes CASSALAGGNEQFF.

The V call is TRBV5-6, the J call TRBJ2-7, with 10 bases fitting TRBD2. V gave up 0 bases and J gave up 4 bases; unmatched junction bases: 7. The CDR3 is 16 residues long. From germline, CDR1 is SGHDT and CDR2 YYEEEE. The CDR3 loop reads CASSLVGLAGVYEQYF. In nucleotides, the CDR3 is TGTGCCAGCAGCTTGGTGGGGCTAGCGGGGGTATACGAGCAGTACTTC.

The chain is built from TRBV27 and TRBJ1-1; D possibly corresponds to TRBD1 (6 bases). Deletions cut 5 bases from V and 4 bases from J, with 14 bases between. Germline V gene sequence: CDR1 MNHEY, CDR2 SMNVEV (reference sequence). The CDR3 contains 14 residues. In DNA, the CDR3 is TGTGCCAGCAGTCGGCAGGGAGGGGGCACTGAAGCTTTCTTT. Translation gives CASSRQGGGTEAFF.

The J gene is TRBJ2-7, the V gene TRBV9, with a possible D match to TRBD1 (5 bases). Per the germline V gene, CDR1 is SGDLS and CDR2 is YYNGEE. The CDR3 is 14 amino acids. V lost 0 bases and J lost 6, with 13 bases in between. CDR3 sequence reads: CASSVVPGSGEQYF. CDR3 in DNA: TGTGCCAGCAGCGTAGTTCCAGGGTCGGGCGAGCAGTACTTC.

V is TRBV19 and J is TRBJ1-4, with D perhaps TRBD1 (6 bases). CDR3 length equals 13 residues. Trimming stripped 3 bases from V and 11 bases from J, with 13 bases between. Germline V gene data show CDR1 as LNHDA and CDR2 as SQIVND (reference sequence). The CDR3 sequence: CASSINRAEKLFF. CDR3 coding DNA: TGTGCCAGTAGTATTAACAGGGCGGAGAAACTGTTTTTT.

This clone was seen once. The V call is TRBV19, the J call TRBJ1-5; D gene uncertain. CDR3 length: 13 residues. CDR1 is LNHDA and CDR2 is SQIVND in the germline V gene (reference sequence). V lost 4 bases and J 6 bases, leaving 10 bases between the germline ends. Here the CDR3 DNA reads TGTGCCAGTAGTAGGAGGGAAGGTCAGCCCCAGCATTTT. Translated, it gives CASSRREGQPQHF.

The V gene is TRBV6-6, the J gene TRBJ2-3; D is perhaps TRBD2 (7 bases). Germline lookup yields CDR1 MNHNY and CDR2 SVGAGI (reference sequence). The length of the CDR3 is 16 residues. Trimming cost V 0 bases and J 4 bases, with 14 bases left between them. CDR3 nucleotides: TGTGCCAGCAGTTACTCGGGAGGGGGTAGCGCAGATACGCAGTATTTT. Translation: CASSYSGGGSADTQYF.

The chain joins TRBV6-5 to TRBJ2-7, with D possibly being TRBD1 (5 bases). This CDR3 region has 11 residues. Germline V lookup: CDR1 MNHEY, CDR2 SVGAGI. Trimming cost V 5 bases and J 4 bases, with 6 bases left between them. CDR3: CASSNRYEQYF. DNA of the CDR3: TGTGCCAGCAGTAACAGGTACGAGCAGTACTTC.

The chain has TRBV20-1 and TRBJ1-3; D gene ambiguous. The CDR3 has 11 amino acids. CDR1 and CDR2 (germline): DFQATT, SNEGSKA (reference sequence). Between the trimmed V and J ends, which lost 0 bases and 7 bases, there was a span of 4 bases. The CDR3 nucleotides read TGCAGTGCTAGAGACCTTAACACCATATATTTT. This encodes CSARDLNTIYF.

The chain uses TRBV5-6 and TRBJ1-1, with a tentative D call TRBD1 (6 bases). V was clipped by 0 bases and J by 3 bases, with 9 bases between them. The germline V gene encodes CDR1 SGHDT and CDR2 YYEEEE. The CDR3 has 14 amino acids. DNA of the CDR3: TGTGCCAGCAGCTTGGGAGGGGGAGACACTGAAGCTTTCTTT. Its translation: CASSLGGGDTEAFF. The whole variable domain, remainder taken from reference TRBV5-6 and TRBJ1-1, is DAGVTQSPTHLIKTRGQQVTLRCSPKSGHDTVSWYQQALGQGPQFIFQYYEEEERQRGNFPDRFSGHQFPNYSSELNVNALLLGDSALYLCASSLGGGDTEAFFGQGTRLTVV.

V gene TRBV15 combines with J gene TRBJ2-7, with D perhaps matching TRBD2 (5 bases). V was shortened by 3 bases and J by 2 bases, with 17 bases between the two germline ends. Germline CDR1 LNHNV, CDR2 YYDKDF (reference sequence). The CDR3 covers 16 residues. The CDR3 coding sequence is TGTGCCACCAGCAGTGGTTTGGACTTTTCCGCCTACGAGCAGTACTTC. Protein sequence: CATSSGLDFSAYEQYF.